This TCR beta chain was sequenced in a study of shared clonotypes between healthy human individuals. The naive CD8 fraction comprised CD45RO-negative cells positively selected for CCR7 and excluded terminally differentiated effector memory CD45RA+ cells. Deep-level assay runs were performed. Here immunoSEQ multiplex PCR was the method, and the copy in TCRdb shows in-frame clones only, minus some. The sample contains hundreds of thousands of clones, 95% to 96% of which appear only once. CDR3 length: 16 amino acids. Germline V lookup: CDR1 MNHEY, CDR2 SMNVEV (reference sequence). With V trimmed by 6 bases and J by 4 bases, 5 bases remained unmatched.

The genes are TRBV27 and TRBJ2-2; TRBD2 matches 13 bases. Sequenced: naive CD8+ T cells sorted from blood. This receptor was taken from a woman in her twenties or thirties in good health. DNA of the CDR3: TGTGCCAGCAGGACGGGACTAGCGGGATCCACCGGGGAGCTGTTTTTT. It codes for CASRTGLAGSTGELFF.